These T cell receptor beta chains were read from a single sample in a study of T cells in localized non-small cell lung cancer. Profiled with immunoSEQ multiplex PCR; TCRdb holds only in-frame clones, not every one. Here the sample spans about 25,000 clones, more than 90% being singletons. The material was peripheral blood, obtained before any cancer treatment. All receptors derive from a man between 40 and 70 years old with stage III squamous cell lung carcinoma. Both conserved end residues are part of each CDR3. D genes are given only for firm matches. The size of a clone is reported for some rows only, either as once, few or many, or as a class for expanded clones.

V gene	J gene	D gene	clone size	CDR3 DNA	CDR3 protein
TRBV7-9	TRBJ2-1	TRBD2	.	TGTGCCAGCAGCTCCCTAGCGGGAGCTCCGTACAATGAGCAGTTCTTC	CASSSLAGAPYNEQFF
TRBV9	TRBJ1-3	.	once	TGTGCCAGCAGCACGGACAGCTCTGGAAACACCATATATTTT	CASSTDSSGNTIYF
TRBV5-1	TRBJ2-7	TRBD2	.	TGCGCCAGCAGCTCTCTAGCGGGAGGGACCTACGAGCAGTACTTC	CASSSLAGGTYEQYF
TRBV20-1	TRBJ2-5	.	.	TGCAGTGCTACCCAAGAGACCCAGTACTTC	CSATQETQYF
TRBV5-6	TRBJ2-3	.	.	TGTGCCAGCACCACTAGGATTGGGGAGTACACAGATACGCAGTATTTT	CASTTRIGEYTDTQYF
TRBV18	TRBJ2-1	.	few	TGTGCCAGCTCACCAGAACATGAGCAGTTCTTC	CASSPEHEQFF
TRBV9	TRBJ2-7	TRBD2	.	TGTGCCAGCAGCGTAGATGCTAGCGGGAGGGCCTACGAGCAGTACTTC	CASSVDASGRAYEQYF
TRBV7-3	TRBJ2-5	.	.	TGTGCCAGCAGCTTAAACCCTCCGGAGACCCAGTACTTC	CASSLNPPETQYF
TRBV19	TRBJ1-5	.	.	TGTGCCAGTAGTACGGGGAGTGGAAGCAATCAGCCCCAGCATTTT	CASSTGSGSNQPQHF
TRBV27	TRBJ2-5	TRBD2	few	TGTGCCAGCAGCCCAGCGGGGGCGGGGGAGACCCAGTACTTC	CASSPAGAGETQYF
TRBV19	TRBJ2-7	.	.	TGTGCCAGTAGTCGGGACAACTCCTACGAGCAGTACTTC	CASSRDNSYEQYF
TRBV5-1	TRBJ2-3	TRBD1	.	TGCGCCAGCAGCTCAACAGGGGGTGGGAGCACAGATACGCAGTATTTT	CASSSTGGGSTDTQYF
TRBV7-2	TRBJ2-5	.	.	TGTGCCAGCAGCCTCAACCATGGGGGCTGGGAGACCCAGTACTTC	CASSLNHGGWETQYF
TRBV28	TRBJ1-2	.	.	TGTGCCAGCAGTACCGCGGGGGGGATTGGCTACACCTTC	CASSTAGGIGYTF
TRBV7-3	TRBJ2-3	.	.	TGTGCCAGCTCTCCCGGCCCCGCCACAGATACGCAGTATTTT	CASSPGPATDTQYF
TRBV18	TRBJ2-7	.	.	TGTGCCAGCTCTCTTGAACTGATGACTAGTCACGAGCAGTACTTC	CASSLELMTSHEQYF
TRBV6-8	TRBJ2-7	.	.	TGTGCCAGCAGCCTGACTTACGAGCAGTACTTC	CASSLTYEQYF
TRBV7-2	TRBJ1-2	.	.	TGTGCCAGCAGCTTAATGTCCATGTATGGCTACACCTTC	CASSLMSMYGYTF
TRBV29-1	TRBJ2-7	.	.	TGCAGCGTTGATAAATCTGGCCAAGCCCTCGAGCAGTACTTC	CSVDKSGQALEQYF
TRBV1	TRBJ1-3	.	.	TGCACCAGCAGCCAAGACCCCGCCAGACAGGGCTCTGGAAACACCATATATTTT	CTSSQDPARQGSGNTIYF
TRBV5-8	TRBJ2-6	.	once	TGTGCCAGCAGCTTGCACTACATCAATTCTGGGGCCAACGTCCTGACTTTC	CASSLHYINSGANVLTF
TRBV2	TRBJ2-5	TRBD2	.	TGTGCCAGTCGACTAGCCCCCCGGGAGACCCAGTACTTC	CASRLAPRETQYF
TRBV6-5	TRBJ2-3	TRBD1	.	TGTGCCAGCAGTTCACGGACAGGGGGCCCAGATACGCAGTATTTT	CASSSRTGGPDTQYF
TRBV5-1	TRBJ2-3	TRBD1	.	TGCGCCAGCAGCTTGGACCGGGACAGGCAAGATACGCAGTATTTT	CASSLDRDRQDTQYF
TRBV7-2	TRBJ1-3	.	.	TGTGCCAGCAGCTTAGCCGGGACCTCTGGAAACACCATATATTTT	CASSLAGTSGNTIYF
TRBV9	TRBJ1-3	.	.	TGTGCCAGCAGCGTAGGCGGGACGGCGACTGGAAACACCATATATTTT	CASSVGGTATGNTIYF
TRBV27	TRBJ2-5	.	.	TGTGCCAGCAGTTTATCATTAGGGTCCCAAGAGACCCAGTACTTC	CASSLSLGSQETQYF
TRBV15	TRBJ2-7	TRBD1	.	TGTGCCACCAGTACCAACAGGGGAAGTTACAACGAGCAGTACTTC	CATSTNRGSYNEQYF
TRBV6-1	TRBJ1-5	.	few	TGTGCCAGCACTCTAATTAATGATAGCAATCAGCCCCAGCATTTT	CASTLINDSNQPQHF
TRBV11-3	TRBJ2-3	TRBD2	few	TGTGCCAGCAGCTTAGAAGCGGGGGGGCCAGATACGCAGTATTTT	CASSLEAGGPDTQYF
TRBV29-1	TRBJ1-2	.	.	TGCAGCGTTGAACAGACATACTATGGCTACACCTTC	CSVEQTYYGYTF
TRBV7-9	TRBJ2-1	.	.	TGTGCCAGCAGCTGGGACTCCGCAACGAGCCAGTTCTTC	CASSWDSATSQFF
TRBV7-9	TRBJ1-2	.	medium-sized	TGTGCCAGCAGCTTAAACATTTGGGGCTACACCTTC	CASSLNIWGYTF
TRBV4-2	TRBJ1-1	.	.	TGTGCCAGCAGCCAAGATTCAGTTATGAACACTGAAGCTTTCTTT	CASSQDSVMNTEAFF
TRBV9	TRBJ2-7	.	.	TGTGCCAGCAGCACCCGGGGACATTTAGGAGAGCAGTACTTC	CASSTRGHLGEQYF
TRBV28	TRBJ2-1	.	.	TGTGCCAGCTTTGGGACCCCCGTTCTTAAGCAGTTCTTC	CASFGTPVLKQFF
TRBV6-4	TRBJ2-1	TRBD2	.	TGTGCCAGCAGGCCGACGCGGGAGTTTGTCTACAATGAGCAGTTCTTC	CASRPTREFVYNEQFF
TRBV28	TRBJ2-3	.	.	TGTGCCAGCAGTTTGGGGTTAGCGGATACGCAGTATTTT	CASSLGLADTQYF
TRBV5-5	TRBJ2-5	TRBD1	.	TGTGCCAGCAGCTTAGCTAGGACAGGGGGCGAGACCCAGTACTTC	CASSLARTGGETQYF
TRBV19	TRBJ1-4	.	.	TGTGCCACCCAGGTGGGTAGGAGGGATGAAAAACTGTTTTTT	CATQVGRRDEKLFF
TRBV19	TRBJ1-5	.	.	TGTGCCAGTAGTATACAGGCTTCCAATCAGCCCCAGCATTTT	CASSIQASNQPQHF
TRBV5-1	TRBJ1-4	.	.	TGCGCCGGCAGCTTGGCGCCAGGGGCTAATGAAAAACTGTTTTTT	CAGSLAPGANEKLFF
TRBV28	TRBJ1-2	.	.	TGTGCCAGCAGTTTAGCAGGATTCGGCTACACCTTC	CASSLAGFGYTF
TRBV5-5	TRBJ1-2	TRBD1	.	TGTGCCAGCAGCTTGGAAGGACAGGGGCATGGCTACACCTTC	CASSLEGQGHGYTF
TRBV5-1	TRBJ2-7	TRBD2	.	TGCGCCAGCAGGGTCGGACTAGCGGGCACCGAGCAGTACTTC	CASRVGLAGTEQYF
TRBV5-8	TRBJ2-7	.	.	TGTGCCAGCAGTTCAAGGGGGGGATACGAGCAGTACTTC	CASSSRGGYEQYF
TRBV6-1	TRBJ2-5	.	.	TGTGCCAGCAGTGAAGTTTCTGGTGAGACCCAGTACTTC	CASSEVSGETQYF
TRBV29-1	TRBJ2-3	TRBD1	.	TGCAGCGTCGGGACAGGGGGCACAGATACGCAGTATTTT	CSVGTGGTDTQYF
TRBV5-6	TRBJ1-1	TRBD1	.	TGTGCCAGCAAAGGGACAGTGAACACTGAAGCTTTCTTT	CASKGTVNTEAFF
TRBV28	TRBJ1-2	.	.	TGTGCCAGCAGTTTCCGGGGAGGCTATGGCTACACCTTC	CASSFRGGYGYTF
TRBV5-4	TRBJ1-5	TRBD1	.	TGTGCCAGCAGCCAGGGGACAGGGGCCAATCAGCCCCAGCATTTT	CASSQGTGANQPQHF
TRBV7-2	TRBJ2-7	TRBD1	.	TGTGCCAGCAGCTTGGGGACAGTCGACCACGAGCAGTACTTC	CASSLGTVDHEQYF
TRBV19	TRBJ2-5	.	.	TGTGCCAGTAGTTCCGGACAAACCCGACCCCAAGAGACCCAGTACTTC	CASSSGQTRPQETQYF
TRBV28	TRBJ2-5	.	.	TGTGCCAGCAGTTTAGGGATAGAGACCCAGTACTTC	CASSLGIETQYF
TRBV6-6	TRBJ1-2	.	.	TGTGCCAGCAGTTACGGCGGCCGCTATGGCTACACCTTC	CASSYGGRYGYTF
TRBV27	TRBJ2-7	TRBD1	.	TGTGCCAGTAGAGAGTACAGGGGATACGAGCAGTACTTC	CASREYRGYEQYF
TRBV27	TRBJ1-4	.	.	TGTGCCAGCAAGGACCGAGGGAACGAAAAACTGTTTTTT	CASKDRGNEKLFF
TRBV28	TRBJ1-6	TRBD1	once	TGTGCCAGCAGCCCCGGGACAGGGGGCCGATCACCCCTCCACTTT	CASSPGTGGRSPLHF
TRBV30	TRBJ1-2	TRBD1	.	TGTGCCTGGAGTTCCCCACAGACAGGGCCCTATGGCTACACCTTC	CAWSSPQTGPYGYTF